The 23 T cell receptor beta chains listed next were all sequenced from one sample in a study of blood T cell repertoires in COVID-19. The data were produced by immunoSEQ multiplex PCR, yet TCRdb's version contains in-frame clones alone and is incomplete. The sample holds approximately 230,000 clones, around 80% seen once. Source material: peripheral blood. The receptors shown here come from a man aged 25 to 40 with active or convalescent COVID-19.

The V gene is TRBV30, the J gene TRBJ2-1, with D possibly matching TRBD2 (8 bases). CDR3 length: 13 residues. Trimming pared 8 bases from V and 9 bases from J, leaving 20 bases between. Germline V gene sequence: CDR1 GTSNPN, CDR2 SVGIG (reference sequence). The DNA for the CDR3 is TGTGCCCTTAGCGGGATCAACAGGGGTGAGCAGTTCTTC. The encoded protein is CALSGINRGEQFF.

The chain has TRBV9 and TRBJ2-3; tentatively, D is TRBD2 (6 bases). The germline gives CDR1 SGDLS, CDR2 YYNGEE. This CDR3 contains 14 residues. V was shortened by 3 bases and J by 0 bases, with 8 bases between the two germline ends. The DNA for the CDR3 is TGTGCCAGCAGCGCGAGCGGGAGCACAGATACGCAGTATTTT. The encoded protein is CASSASGSTDTQYF.

The chain uses TRBV6-2 or TRBV6-3 and TRBJ2-1, with TRBD1 matching 9 bases. There are 15 residues in the CDR3. V trimming: 5 bases; J trimming: 6 bases; junction bases outside the gene matches: 8. Germline lookup yields CDR1 MNHEY and CDR2 SVGEGT. The CDR3 protein is CASSASGTGTNEQFF. As DNA, the CDR3 is TGTGCCAGCAGTGCATCTGGGACAGGGACCAATGAGCAGTTCTTC.

This chain joins TRBV3-1 (or the pseudogene TRBV3-2) and TRBJ1-2, with TRBD1 matching over 8 bases. V gave up 7 bases and J gave up 4 bases; unmatched junction bases: 5. The CDR3 contains 13 residues. The germline V gene has CDR1 LGHDT and CDR2 YNNKEL (reference sequence). CDR3 DNA: TGTGCCAGCACCAACGGACAGGGCTATGGCTACACCTTC. It translates to CASTNGQGYGYTF.

The chain links TRBV2 to TRBJ1-2; D gene uncertain. Germline assignment: CDR1 SNHLY and CDR2 FYNNEI. This CDR3 has 14 residues. The germline V and J ends were trimmed by 1 base and 6 bases, with 12 bases remaining between them. The CDR3 region is CASSEGRPSNGYTF. The CDR3 bases are TGTGCCAGCAGTGAAGGGCGGCCGAGCAATGGCTACACCTTC.

The sample holds one count of this clone. The V call is TRBV7-9, the J call TRBJ1-3; D gene uncertain. The V gene's germline CDR1 is SEHNR and CDR2 FQNEAQ (reference sequence). The CDR3 sequence is 15 residues long. With 0 bases removed from V and 3 bases from J, the gap between germline ends came to 9 bases. Here the CDR3 DNA reads TGTGCCAGCAGCTTAGCCAGGCAACGTGGAAACACCATATATTTT. Translating it yields CASSLARQRGNTIYF. The entire variable domain, with the rest obtained from reference TRBV7-9 and TRBJ1-3, is as follows: DTGVSQNPRHKITKRGQNVTFRCDPISEHNRLYWYRQTLGQGPEFLTYFQNEAQLEKSRLLSDRFSAERPKGSFSTLEIQRTEQGDSAMYLCASSLARQRGNTIYFGEGSWLTVV.

The rearrangement uses TRBV28 and TRBJ1-2; no clear D. Deletions cut 3 bases from V and 0 bases from J, with 11 bases between. Per the germline V gene, CDR1 is MDHEN and CDR2 is SYDVKM. The CDR3 covers 15 residues. CDR3 region: CASSFYPITNYGYTF. CDR3 bases: TGTGCCAGCAGTTTTTACCCTATTACTAACTATGGCTACACCTTC.

This clone has only a few counts. V is TRBV10-1 and J is TRBJ2-1; the match to TRBD2 covers 9 bases. After removal of 0 bases from V and 5 bases from J, the junction contained 2 bases not matched to a gene. The CDR3 extends over 15 amino acids. Germline V gives CDR1 WNHNN, CDR2 SYGVQD (reference sequence). The CDR3 DNA sequence: TGCGCCAGCAGTGAGTCTCGCGGGGGGGACAATGAGCAGTTCTTC. Translating gives CASSESRGGDNEQFF.

This clone was recorded once. This chain uses TRBV6-5 with TRBJ2-7; D perhaps matches TRBD1 (5 bases). The CDR3 has 15 residues. CDR1 MNHEY and CDR2 SVGAGI come from the germline V gene. V gave up 8 bases and J gave up 5 bases, with 22 bases separating them. CDR3: CASRTSYRLSDEQYF. The CDR3 region has the DNA TGTGCCAGCCGTACGAGTTACAGGCTTTCGGACGAGCAGTACTTC.

The gene calls are TRBV27 and TRBJ2-7, with 13 bases aligning to TRBD2. This CDR3 is 16 amino acids long. Germline V gene sequence: CDR1 MNHEY, CDR2 SMNVEV (reference sequence). Unmatched junction bases numbered 8, after V lost 5 bases and J lost 4 bases. CDR3 loop: CASSRGLAGAPYEQYF. The CDR3 bases are TGTGCCAGCAGTCGCGGACTAGCGGGGGCACCTTACGAGCAGTACTTC.

This chain uses TRBV5-6 with TRBJ2-3, with TRBD2 matching 8 bases. The CDR3 runs to 15 residues. The V segment lost 4 bases and the J segment 6 bases; nucleotides outside the gene matches: 10. Germline-derived CDR1 and CDR2 are SGHDT and YYEEEE. The chain's CDR3 is CASSKRAGEEDTQYF. Here the CDR3 DNA reads TGTGCCAGCAGCAAACGAGCGGGGGAGGAGGATACGCAGTATTTT. The full variable domain, rest sourced from reference TRBV5-6 and TRBJ2-3, is DAGVTQSPTHLIKTRGQQVTLRCSPKSGHDTVSWYQQALGQGPQFIFQYYEEEERQRGNFPDRFSGHQFPNYSSELNVNALLLGDSALYLCASSKRAGEEDTQYFGPGTRLTVL.

This clone was recorded many times. This chain links TRBV5-1 with TRBJ2-7, with D perhaps matching TRBD1 (6 bases). Between the trimmed V and J ends, which lost 0 bases and 3 bases, there was a span of 10 bases. The germline V gene encodes CDR1 SGHRS and CDR2 YFSETQ. The length of the CDR3 is 14 residues. For the CDR3, the DNA is TGCGCCAGCAGCTTGGACGGACAGAACTACGAGCAGTACTTC. Residues: CASSLDGQNYEQYF.

The V and J genes are TRBV10-3 and TRBJ2-1; the D gene is possibly TRBD2 (6 bases). V lost 7 bases and J 0 bases, leaving 13 bases between the germline ends. Looked up from germline, CDR1 is ENHRY and CDR2 is SYGVKD. The CDR3 loop spans 15 amino acids. The DNA for the CDR3 is TGTGCCATCAACCGGGACTCTAGCTCCTACAATGAGCAGTTCTTC. Translation: CAINRDSSSYNEQFF.

The V call is TRBV7-2, the J call TRBJ1-2; D perhaps matches TRBD1 (6 bases). The V gene's germline CDR1 is SGHTA and CDR2 FQGNSA. Between the trimmed V and J ends, which lost 3 bases and 7 bases, there was a span of 6 bases. The CDR3 is made up of 11 amino acids. This CDR3 is CASSLGAGYTF. The CDR3 bases are TGTGCCAGCAGCTTGGGGGCTGGCTACACCTTC. Full variable domain (outside the CDR3, taken from reference TRBV7-2 and TRBJ1-2): GAGVSQSPSNKVTEKGKDVELRCDPISGHTALYWYRQSLGQGLEFLIYFQGNSAPDKSGLPSDRFSAERTGGSVSTLTIQRTQQEDSAVYLCASSLGAGYTFGSGTRLTVV.

The chain is built from TRBV5-4 and TRBJ2-3; 7 bases are a match to TRBD1. The CDR3 runs to 16 residues. Germline lookup yields CDR1 SGHNT and CDR2 YYREEE (reference sequence). After removal of 2 bases from V and 4 bases from J, the junction contained 10 bases not matched to a gene. CDR3 in amino acids: CASSFYTTGDADTQYF. CDR3 nucleotides: TGTGCCAGCAGCTTTTACACCACAGGGGACGCAGATACGCAGTATTTT.

In regard to this clone: The same CDR3 can be traced to other DNA sequences in this sample. CDR3 loop: CASSPDSLNTEAFF. The CDR3 nucleotides read TGTGCCAGCTCACCGGACAGTCTGAACACTGAAGCTTTCTTT. V gene TRBV18 combines with J gene TRBJ1-1; tentative D call: TRBD1 (6 bases). This CDR3 contains 14 residues. The germline V gene has CDR1 KGHSH and CDR2 LQKENI. With 3 bases removed from V and 0 bases from J, the gap between germline ends came to 8 bases.

The J gene is TRBJ2-1, the V gene TRBV21-1; the table's D call of TRBD2 was not tested on the DNA. TRBV21-1 is designated a pseudogene. The CDR3 sequence is 15 residues long. CDR3 in DNA: TGTGCCAGCAGCATACCTCGGAGCTCCTACAATGAGCAGTTCTTC. Encoded protein: CASSIPRSSYNEQFF.

This clone was counted a few times. This sequence joins TRBV13 and TRBJ2-7; 11 nucleotides line up with TRBD2. Germline V gene lookup returns CDR1 PRHDT and CDR2 FYEKMQ (reference sequence). The length of the CDR3 is 19 residues. V was clipped by 4 bases and J by 2 bases; unmatched bases: 16. The CDR3 DNA reads TGTGCCAGCAGCTCGACAGGGGTGGTTGATAGCGGGAGGGCCTACGAGCAGTACTTC. Amino acid sequence: CASSSTGVVDSGRAYEQYF.

The chain links TRBV15 to TRBJ1-2, with a weak D call TRBD1 (5 bases). The CDR3 covers 14 residues. CDR1 LNHNV and CDR2 YYDKDF come from the germline V gene (reference sequence). V was pared by 0 bases and J by 8 bases, with 13 bases between. Here the CDR3 DNA reads TGTGCCACCAGCAGAGATCAGGCAGGGCAAGGCTACACCTTC. The encoded protein is CATSRDQAGQGYTF. The full variable domain, completed using reference TRBV15 and TRBJ1-2, is DAMVIQNPRYQVTQFGKPVTLSCSQTLNHNVMYWYQQKSSQAPKLLFHYYDKDFNNEADTPDNFQSRRPNTSFCFLDIRSPGLGDTAMYLCATSRDQAGQGYTFGSGTRLTVV.

This clone was observed once. This sequence joins TRBV3-1 (or the pseudogene TRBV3-2) and TRBJ1-1, with 7 positions matching TRBD1. V lost 7 bases, J lost 1 base, and 9 bases stayed unmatched. Germline V lookup: CDR1 LGHDT, CDR2 YNNKEL (reference sequence). The CDR3 length is 15 residues. The CDR3 reads CASTIGWTGNTEAFF. The CDR3 region has the DNA TGTGCCAGCACCATAGGGTGGACAGGGAACACTGAAGCTTTCTTT.

The rearrangement uses TRBV4-2 and TRBJ1-5; D is possibly TRBD1 (6 bases). There are 16 residues in the CDR3. CDR1 is LGHNA, CDR2 YNFKEQ, per germline. V lost 3 bases, J lost 0 bases, and 12 bases lay in between. CDR3 nucleotides: TGTGCCAGCAGCCATGCCCGGACAGATAGCAATCAGCCCCAGCATTTT. Protein: CASSHARTDSNQPQHF.

The genes are TRBV5-1 and TRBJ1-1; possible D gene TRBD1, 6 bases. CDR1 is SGHRS and CDR2 is YFSETQ in the germline V gene. Trimming pared 3 bases from V and 8 bases from J, leaving 11 bases between. This CDR3 is built from 12 residues. CDR3 nucleotides: TGCGCCAGCAGCTCAGGGGAGCGCGAAGCTTTCTTT. It encodes CASSSGEREAFF. Using reference TRBV5-1 and TRBJ1-1 for the parts outside the CDR3, the full variable domain is KAGVTQTPRYLIKTRGQQVTLSCSPISGHRSVSWYQQTPGQGLQFLFEYFSETQRNKGNFPGRFSGRQFSNSRSEMNVSTLELGDSALYLCASSSGEREAFFGQGTRLTVV.

The V call is TRBV28, the J call TRBJ2-7, with D possibly matching TRBD1 (5 bases). Germline-derived CDR1 and CDR2 are MDHEN and SYDVKM. Trimming left V 8 bases short and J 6 bases short, with 20 bases between. This CDR3 comprises 14 residues. CDR3 nucleotide sequence: TGTGCCAGCGGGGCAGGACCGATCGCCGGCGAGCAGTACTTC. Its protein is CASGAGPIAGEQYF.